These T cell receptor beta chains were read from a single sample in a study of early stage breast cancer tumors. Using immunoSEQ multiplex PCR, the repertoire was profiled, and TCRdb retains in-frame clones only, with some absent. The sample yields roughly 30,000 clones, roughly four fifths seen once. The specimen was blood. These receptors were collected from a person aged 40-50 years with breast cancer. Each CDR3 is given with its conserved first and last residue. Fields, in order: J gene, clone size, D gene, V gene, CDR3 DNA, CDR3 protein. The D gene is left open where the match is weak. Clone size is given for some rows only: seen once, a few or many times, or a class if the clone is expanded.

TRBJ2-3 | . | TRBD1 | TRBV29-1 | TGCAGCGTACCCGGGACAGGGGATTCAACAGATACGCAGTATTTT | CSVPGTGDSTDTQYF
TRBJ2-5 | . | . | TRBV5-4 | TGTGCCAGCAGCCCGAATCGGGTGGGACAACAAGAGACCCAGTACTTC | CASSPNRVGQQETQYF
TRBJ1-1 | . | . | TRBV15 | TGTGCCACCAGCAGAGATCAGCTGGGAAACACTGAAGCTTTCTTT | CATSRDQLGNTEAFF
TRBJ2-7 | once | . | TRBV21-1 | TGTGCCAGCAGCAACGACAGGGGGGAGAACTACGAGCAGTACTTC | CASSNDRGENYEQYF
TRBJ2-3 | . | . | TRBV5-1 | TGCGCCAGCAGCCCCACCGTCCCAAGCACAGATACGCAGTATTTT | CASSPTVPSTDTQYF
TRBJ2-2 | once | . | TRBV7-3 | TGTGCCAGCAGCTTATCCGGGGGCGCATACACCGGGGAGCTGTTTTTT | CASSLSGGAYTGELFF
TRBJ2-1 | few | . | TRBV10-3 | TGTGCCATCAGTGAGTTGGACGGCACCTACAATGAGCAGTTCTTC | CAISELDGTYNEQFF
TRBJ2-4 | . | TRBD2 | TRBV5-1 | TGCGCCAGCAGCTTAGGAGCGGGGCCTTCGAACATTCAGTACTTC | CASSLGAGPSNIQYF
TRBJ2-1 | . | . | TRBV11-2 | TGTGCCAGCAGCTTAGGGGCGACTCGAGCCTACAATGAGCAGTTCTTC | CASSLGATRAYNEQFF
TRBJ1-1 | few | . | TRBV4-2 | TGTGCCAGCAGCCAAGAAACCGTGAACACTGAAGCTTTCTTT | CASSQETVNTEAFF
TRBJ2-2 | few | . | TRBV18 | TGTGCCTCTAGGGCAGGCACCGGGGAGCTGTTTTTT | CASRAGTGELFF
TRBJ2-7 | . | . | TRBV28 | TGTGCCAGCAGTCTCAGGGTCTCCGGGCAGTACTTC | CASSLRVSGQYF
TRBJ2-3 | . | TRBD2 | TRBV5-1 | TGCGCCAGCAGCTTGGGGGTGACTAGCGGGGTCACAGATACGCAGTATTTT | CASSLGVTSGVTDTQYF
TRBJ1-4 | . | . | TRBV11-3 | TGTGCCAGCAGCTTAGATCTGCAGGGGCCTAACAATGAAAAACTGTTTTTT | CASSLDLQGPNNEKLFF
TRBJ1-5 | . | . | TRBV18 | TGTGCCAGCTCACCACTTAGCGGGGCTGGGCAGCCCCAGCATTTT | CASSPLSGAGQPQHF
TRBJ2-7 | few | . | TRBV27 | TGTGCCAGCAAGGGGGTAGGTTTCTACGAGCAGTACTTC | CASKGVGFYEQYF
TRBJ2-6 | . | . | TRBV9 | TGTGCCAGCAGCGTAGCTTTCTCTGGGGCCAACGTCCTGACTTTC | CASSVAFSGANVLTF